A selection of T cell receptor beta chains follows, all from one sample in a study of cytomegalovirus exposure and HLA in healthy donors. Libraries were prepared by immunoSEQ multiplex PCR; TCRdb keeps only in-frame clonotypes and omits some of them. Of more than 100,000 clones in the sample, 80% were seen once. The sample consisted of PBMCs. All receptors derive from a man between 40 and 49 years old in good health and CMV-seronegative. The CDR3 runs from the conserved cysteine through the conserved F or W. Only part of the rows carry a size: once, few, many, or a class if the clone is expanded.

TRBV5-4 | - | CASSQDREETQYF
TRBV30 | few | CAWSVGGEQYF
TRBV7-9 | - | CASSLGWGGETQYF
TRBV15 | - | CATSLLPNSYNEQFF
TRBV19 | - | CASSIGGTGNTDTQYF
TRBV5-1 | - | CASSPATSGTYEQYF
TRBV11-2 | - | CASSLGAGGIQETQYF
TRBV6-5 | - | CASSSPGTKNIQYF
TRBV5-6 | - | CASSSPDRGSEKLFF
TRBV5-5 | - | CASSLGQGGSGYTF
TRBV2 | few | CAIRQGKETQYF
TRBV5-1 | - | CASSRGTGPETQYF
TRBV11-2 | - | CASSRTVTQETQYF
TRBV11-3 | - | CASSPRGTGSDSTDTQYF
TRBV7-9 | - | CASRSTGYQDTQYF
TRBV27 | - | CASTPSGSYNEQFF
TRBV28 | - | CASSAGGNAKNTEAFF
TRBV5-1 | - | CASSQGHRQETQYF
TRBV30 | - | CACLQGSNSPLHF
TRBV7-3 | - | CASSPGGGEGYEQYF
TRBV25-1 | - | CASSEWGRGNQPQHF
TRBV7-9 | - | CASSSGQANEKLFF
TRBV6-1 | - | CASSETGRGYTF